The 32 T cell receptor beta chains listed next were all sequenced from one sample in a study of blood T cell repertoires in COVID-19. The repertoire was sequenced with immunoSEQ multiplex PCR; TCRdb's copy has only in-frame clones and lacks some. This sample yields 350,000 to 450,000 clones, of which 85% are seen a single time; under 4% belongs to the top ten. The sequencing input was peripheral blood. Source of these receptors: a woman younger than 35 with acute or convalescent COVID-19.

The rearrangement joins TRBV28 to TRBJ1-2; 7 bases match TRBD1. Germline CDR1 MDHEN, CDR2 SYDVKM. This CDR3 has 14 amino acids. Germline trimming cut 4 bases from V and 2 bases from J; bases unmatched to any gene: 4. In nucleotides, the CDR3 is TGTGCCAGCAGTTCAGGGGGTTCGAACTATGGCTACACCTTC. It codes for CASSSGGSNYGYTF.

The rearrangement joins TRBV6-5 to TRBJ1-6; 7 nucleotides line up with TRBD1. With V trimmed by 2 bases and J by 9 bases, 7 bases remained unmatched. This CDR3 has 15 residues. Germline loops: CDR1 MNHEY, CDR2 SVGAGI. CDR3 amino acids: CASSYRQGEVSPLHF. DNA of the CDR3: TGTGCCAGCAGTTACCGCCAGGGGGAAGTTTCACCCCTCCACTTT.

About this clone itself: The same CDR3 also results from other DNA sequences found in this sample. The chain employs TRBV5-1 and TRBJ2-3; D is ambiguous. Germline CDR1 reads SGHRS; CDR2 reads YFSETQ. This CDR3 is 12 amino acids long. Trimming cost V 2 bases and J 6 bases, with 7 bases left between them. Here the CDR3 DNA reads TGCGCCAGCAGCTTCAACACCGATACGCAGTATTTT. Amino acids: CASSFNTDTQYF. Using reference TRBV5-1 and TRBJ2-3 for the parts outside the CDR3, the full variable domain is KAGVTQTPRYLIKTRGQQVTLSCSPISGHRSVSWYQQTPGQGLQFLFEYFSETQRNKGNFPGRFSGRQFSNSRSEMNVSTLELGDSALYLCASSFNTDTQYFGPGTRLTVL.

The V and J genes are TRBV19 and TRBJ2-7; D is unclear. Trimming stripped 5 bases from V and 0 bases from J, with 17 bases between. CDR3 size: 16 residues. CDR1 is LNHDA, CDR2 SQIVND, per germline (reference sequence). The DNA of the CDR3 is TGTGCCAGTAGTCGGTCCGGGTTCGGTCCCTCCTACGAGCAGTACTTC. It translates to CASSRSGFGPSYEQYF.

The chain uses TRBV6-1 and TRBJ1-3; D perhaps matches TRBD1 (5 bases). Germline V gene data show CDR1 as MNHNS and CDR2 as SASEGT. CDR3 length: 15 residues. Between the trimmed V and J ends, which lost 1 base and 5 bases, there was a span of 12 bases. CDR3 nucleotide sequence: TGTGCCAGCAGTGAAGGGGCAGGGTCAAGAAACACCATATATTTT. It translates to CASSEGAGSRNTIYF.

The rearrangement links TRBV7-9 to TRBJ1-6; a weak D match, TRBD1 (6 bases). Trimming removed 0 bases from V and 10 bases from J, with 13 bases in between. The V gene's germline CDR1 is SEHNR and CDR2 FQNEAQ (reference sequence). CDR3 length equals 15 residues. The CDR3 is CASSLATGGLSPLHF. CDR3 sequence (DNA): TGTGCCAGCAGCTTAGCGACAGGCGGATTATCACCCCTCCACTTT.

The table lists this clone with a few counts. Additional DNA sequences in this sample encode the identical CDR3. V and J are TRBV18 and TRBJ2-7; 7 positions agree with TRBD1. Germline V gene sequence: CDR1 KGHSH, CDR2 LQKENI. Unmatched junction bases numbered 10, after V lost 5 bases and J lost 6 bases. This CDR3 has 14 amino acids. Written as DNA, the CDR3 is TGTGCCAGCTCATCCGACAGGGACGGGCGCGAGCAGTACTTC. It specifies CASSSDRDGREQYF.

The rearrangement joins TRBV27 to TRBJ2-5, with 8 nucleotides matching TRBD2. V shed 8 bases, J shed 1 base, and the junction held 15 bases outside the gene matches. The CDR3 length is 17 residues. CDR1 MNHEY and CDR2 SMNVEV come from the germline V gene (reference sequence). The CDR3 DNA reads TGTGCCAGCGGCGGACCGACTAGCGCCAAGTTCCAAGAGACCCAGTACTTC. Its protein is CASGGPTSAKFQETQYF.

V gene TRBV2 combines with J gene TRBJ2-2; possibly TRBD1 for D (5 bases). This CDR3 is built from 15 residues. From germline, CDR1 is SNHLY and CDR2 FYNNEI. V lost 7 bases and J lost 4, with 16 bases in between. As DNA, the CDR3 is TGTGCCAGCAAAAGTGAGACAAGGGGCACCGGGGAGCTGTTTTTT. Its translation is CASKSETRGTGELFF.

The chain recombines TRBV6-5 with TRBJ1-5, with D hard to call. The germline gives CDR1 MNHEY, CDR2 SVGAGI. Trimming cost V 6 bases and J 4 bases, with 16 bases left between them. The CDR3 has 15 residues. Here the CDR3 DNA reads TGTGCCAGCAGGCCAGAGAGCGGGGATAATCAGCCCCAGCATTTT. Residues: CASRPESGDNQPQHF.

This chain uses TRBV7-6 with TRBJ1-3, with 7 bases that match TRBD1. The CDR3 extends over 16 amino acids. Unmatched junction bases numbered 7, after V lost 5 bases and J lost 0 bases. Per the germline V gene, CDR1 is SGHVS and CDR2 is FNYEAQ. The CDR3 protein is CASSPQGTSSGNTIYF. CDR3 nucleotide sequence: TGTGCCAGCAGCCCACAGGGGACGAGCTCTGGAAACACCATATATTTT.

The chain is built from TRBV14 and TRBJ1-3; D gene uncertain. CDR1 and CDR2 (germline): SGHDN, FVKESK. The CDR3 has 13 residues. The ends were cut back, 7 bases at V and 0 bases at J, with 7 bases in the middle. CDR3 in amino acids: CASTFSSGNTIYF. DNA for the CDR3: TGTGCCAGCACCTTTAGCTCTGGAAACACCATATATTTT.

The V gene is TRBV15, the J gene TRBJ2-3; no reliable D call. The CDR3 spans 15 residues. The V gene lost 0 bases and the J gene lost 1 base, with 8 bases spanning the gap. The germline V gene encodes CDR1 LNHNV and CDR2 YYDKDF (reference sequence). The CDR3 DNA follows: TGTGCCACCAGCAGAGAGGGCAGAGGCACAGATACGCAGTATTTT. Translated: CATSREGRGTDTQYF. The complete variable domain, with remaining parts taken from reference TRBV15 and TRBJ2-3, reads DAMVIQNPRYQVTQFGKPVTLSCSQTLNHNVMYWYQQKSSQAPKLLFHYYDKDFNNEADTPDNFQSRRPNTSFCFLDIRSPGLGDTAMYLCATSREGRGTDTQYFGPGTRLTVL.

The V call is TRBV28, the J call TRBJ1-4; a possible D gene is TRBD1 (5 bases). Trimming stripped 2 bases from V and 4 bases from J, with 8 bases between. This CDR3 contains 14 residues. The germline gives CDR1 MDHEN, CDR2 SYDVKM. In nucleotides, the CDR3 is TGTGCCAGCAGTTTACGGGGGATTAATGAAAAACTGTTTTTT. Translated: CASSLRGINEKLFF.

The rearrangement joins TRBV5-1 to TRBJ2-5; 10 bases align to TRBD2. Germline values: CDR1 SGHRS, CDR2 YFSETQ. The CDR3 runs 16 residues. Unmatched junction bases numbered 7, after V lost 4 bases and J lost 1 base. CDR3 in DNA: TGCGCCAGCAGCCCTACTGAGCGGGGGGGCCAAGAGACCCAGTACTTC. Protein: CASSPTERGGQETQYF. Full variable domain (remainder filled in from reference TRBV5-1 and TRBJ2-5): KAGVTQTPRYLIKTRGQQVTLSCSPISGHRSVSWYQQTPGQGLQFLFEYFSETQRNKGNFPGRFSGRQFSNSRSEMNVSTLELGDSALYLCASSPTERGGQETQYFGPGTRLLVL.

This clone has a single count. V is TRBV19 and J is TRBJ2-2; 8 positions match TRBD1. Trimming at V came to 4 bases and at J to 4 bases, leaving 8 bases not matched to a gene. Looked up from germline, CDR1 is LNHDA and CDR2 is SQIVND (reference sequence). This CDR3 has 16 amino acids. CDR3 nucleotide sequence: TGTGCCAGTAGTAGGAGGGCAGGGGGCACCACCGGGGAGCTGTTTTTT. Protein product: CASSRRAGGTTGELFF.

This clone was recorded only once. The chain carries TRBV10-2 and TRBJ1-4; D is possibly TRBD1 (5 bases). V gave up 0 bases and J gave up 3 bases, with 8 bases separating them. CDR3 length equals 15 residues. Germline lookup yields CDR1 WSHSY and CDR2 SAAADI. CDR3 loop: CASSESAGANEKLFF. The DNA for the CDR3 is TGCGCCAGCAGTGAGTCGGCGGGGGCTAATGAAAAACTGTTTTTT.

This chain links TRBV19 with TRBJ1-5; 7 bases match TRBD1. V was clipped by 4 bases and J by 7 bases; unmatched bases: 4. Per germline, CDR1 LNHDA and CDR2 SQIVND (reference sequence). The CDR3 has 13 amino acids. CDR3 in DNA: TGTGCCAGTAGTACCAGGGGGAGACAGCCCCAGCATTTT. This gives the protein CASSTRGRQPQHF.

The chain couples TRBV25-1 to TRBJ2-7, with D maybe TRBD2 (7 bases). Trimming shortened V by 3 bases and J by 12 bases, and 21 bases separated the two germline ends. CDR3 length: 14 residues. Germline loops: CDR1 MGHDK, CDR2 SYGVNS. The CDR3 region is CASSEGGAGPPSYF. The CDR3 bases are TGTGCCAGCAGTGAGGGGGGGGCGGGCCCCCCGTCGTACTTC.

This rearrangement joins TRBV6-5 to TRBJ1-5; no definite D call. Deletions cut 6 bases from V and 0 bases from J, with 9 bases between. Germline CDR1 and CDR2: MNHEY and SVGAGI. The CDR3 is 14 residues long. The CDR3 region has the DNA TGTGCCAGCAGAACTACCCATAGCAATCAGCCCCAGCATTTT. Translating it yields CASRTTHSNQPQHF.

The J gene is TRBJ2-7, the V gene TRBV2; 8 bases map to TRBD1. V lost 8 bases and J lost 6; bases outside the gene matches: 6. Germline V gene data show CDR1 as SNHLY and CDR2 as FYNNEI. The CDR3 extends over 12 amino acids. This CDR3 is CASLRTGIEQYF. CDR3 coding DNA: TGTGCCAGCCTCCGGACAGGGATCGAGCAGTACTTC.

CDR3 sequence reads: CASSSPDTINTEAFF. The DNA of the CDR3 is TGTGCCAGCAGTTCCCCGGACACGATAAACACTGAAGCTTTCTTT. This chain links TRBV28 with TRBJ1-1; tentatively, D is TRBD1 (5 bases). The germline V gene has CDR1 MDHEN and CDR2 SYDVKM. Trimming removed 4 bases from V and 2 bases from J, with 14 bases in between. The CDR3 has 15 amino acids. The whole variable domain, remainder taken from reference TRBV28 and TRBJ1-1, is DVKVTQSSRYLVKRTGEKVFLECVQDMDHENMFWYRQDPGLGLRLIYFSYDVKMKEKGDIPEGYSVSREKKERFSLILESASTNQTSMYLCASSSPDTINTEAFFGQGTRLTVV.

The chain employs TRBV5-6 and TRBJ2-2; D not certain. Germline CDR1 reads SGHDT; CDR2 reads YYEEEE. The ends were cut back, 3 bases at V and 5 bases at J, with 8 bases in the middle. The CDR3 contains 13 residues. CDR3 protein: CASSSYGTGELFF. The DNA of the CDR3 is TGTGCCAGCAGCTCGTACGGTACCGGGGAGCTGTTTTTT.

This clone occurred a few times. V is TRBV6-5 and J is TRBJ1-6; D not resolved. Trimming cost V 11 bases and J 8 bases, with 10 bases left between them. The germline V gene has CDR1 MNHEY and CDR2 SVGAGI. This CDR3 is built from 11 residues. The CDR3 sequence: CASSEDSPLHF. DNA of the CDR3: TGTGCCTCCTCCGAGGATTCACCCCTCCACTTT.

The chain is built from TRBV19 and TRBJ1-6, with D possibly TRBD1 on 6 matching bases. V was trimmed by 3 bases and J by 7 bases, leaving 16 bases between them. The CDR3 is 16 residues long. Germline CDR1 LNHDA, CDR2 SQIVND (reference sequence). CDR3 loop: CASSIAFQGSNSPLHF. The DNA for the CDR3 is TGTGCCAGTAGTATCGCTTTTCAGGGGAGCAATTCACCCCTCCACTTT.

This clone was seen a handful of times. The V gene is TRBV5-6, the J gene TRBJ2-7; no clear D gene. The CDR3 is made up of 12 amino acids. V was trimmed by 2 bases and J by 2 bases, leaving 5 bases between them. In germline, CDR1 is SGHDT, CDR2 YYEEEE. The CDR3 DNA follows: TGTGCCAGCAGCTTTGAGACCTACGAGCAGTACTTC. Translating it yields CASSFETYEQYF.

The V and J genes are TRBV28 and TRBJ1-2; the match to TRBD1 covers 10 bases. This CDR3 has 15 residues. Germline V gives CDR1 MDHEN, CDR2 SYDVKM. V was clipped by 7 bases and J by 8 bases; unmatched bases: 13. As DNA, the CDR3 is TGTGCCAGCATCTTCGGGACAGGGGTTTCTCGGGGCTACACCTTC. Translated, it gives CASIFGTGVSRGYTF.

This clone has just a few counts. V gene TRBV27 combines with J gene TRBJ1-6; TRBD1 agrees at 7 bases. With V trimmed by 8 bases and J by 10 bases, 5 bases remained unmatched. Germline CDR1 and CDR2: MNHEY and SMNVEV (reference sequence). The CDR3 has 12 residues. CDR3 bases: TGTGCCAGCCGAACAGGGGAATCACCCCTCCACTTT. This translates into CASRTGESPLHF.

The rearrangement joins TRBV5-1 to TRBJ1-2, with D perhaps matching TRBD1 (5 bases). With 0 bases removed from V and 6 bases from J, the gap between germline ends came to 15 bases. CDR1 is SGHRS and CDR2 is YFSETQ in the germline V gene. The length of the CDR3 is 15 residues. The CDR3 DNA follows: TGCGCCAGCAGCTTGGCGGGGGGAGGGGCGAATGGCTACACCTTC. Amino acid sequence: CASSLAGGGANGYTF.

This chain uses TRBV4-1 with TRBJ2-3, with a possible D match to TRBD1 (6 bases). Germline CDR1 and CDR2: MGHRA and YSYEKL. V gave up 6 bases and J gave up 2 bases, with 15 bases separating them. The CDR3 runs to 15 residues. The CDR3: CASSTGTLNTDTQYF. The CDR3 DNA follows: TGCGCCAGCAGTACCGGGACACTGAACACAGATACGCAGTATTTT.

This clone has only a few counts. Within the sample, other DNA sequences also encode this same CDR3. The chain is built from TRBV24-1 and TRBJ2-5; no definite D call. The CDR3 is made up of 12 amino acids. In germline, CDR1 is KGHDR, CDR2 SFDVKD. The ends were cut back, 4 bases at V and 5 bases at J, with 7 bases in the middle. CDR3 protein: CATSDPGETQYF. In DNA form, the CDR3 reads TGTGCCACCAGTGACCCCGGGGAGACCCAGTACTTC.

This clone was found a few times. The CDR3 region has the DNA TGCGCCAGCAGCTTGGCCTGGGGCACTGGAAACACCATATATTTT. Translated: CASSLAWGTGNTIYF. The chain links TRBV5-1 to TRBJ1-3, with D perhaps TRBD1 (5 bases). The CDR3 contains 15 residues. V lost 0 bases, J lost 2 bases, and 9 bases lay in between. Germline values: CDR1 SGHRS, CDR2 YFSETQ.